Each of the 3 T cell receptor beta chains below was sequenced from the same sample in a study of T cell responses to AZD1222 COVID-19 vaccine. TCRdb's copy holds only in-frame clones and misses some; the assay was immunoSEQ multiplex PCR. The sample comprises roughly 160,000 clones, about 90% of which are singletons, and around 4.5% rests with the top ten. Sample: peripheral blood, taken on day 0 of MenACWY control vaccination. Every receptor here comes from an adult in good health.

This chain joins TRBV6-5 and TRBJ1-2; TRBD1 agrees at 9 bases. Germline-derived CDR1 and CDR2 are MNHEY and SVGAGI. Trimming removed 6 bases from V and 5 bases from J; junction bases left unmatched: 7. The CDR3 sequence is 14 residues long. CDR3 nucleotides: TGTGCCAGCAGGGCAACAGGGGGCGAGTATGGCTACACCTTC. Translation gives CASRATGGEYGYTF.

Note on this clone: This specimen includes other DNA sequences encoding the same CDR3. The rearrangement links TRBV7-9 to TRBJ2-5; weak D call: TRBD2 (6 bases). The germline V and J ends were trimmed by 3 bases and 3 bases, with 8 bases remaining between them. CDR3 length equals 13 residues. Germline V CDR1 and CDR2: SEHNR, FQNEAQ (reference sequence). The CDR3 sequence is CASSLSGEETQYF. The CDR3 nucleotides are TGTGCCAGCAGCTTGTCGGGGGAAGAGACCCAGTACTTC.

CDR3 sequence reads: CAIKGSFSTDTQYF. DNA for the CDR3: TGTGCCATCAAGGGGTCATTTAGCACAGATACGCAGTATTTT. The chain carries TRBV10-3 and TRBJ2-3; maybe TRBD1 (5 bases). The CDR3 is made up of 14 amino acids. V shed 7 bases and J shed 0 bases, with 11 bases lying between them. The germline V gene has CDR1 ENHRY and CDR2 SYGVKD.